This entry is about one T cell receptor (beta chain). Germline trimming cut 5 bases from V and 4 bases from J; bases unmatched to any gene: 4. Germline CDR1 is SNHLY and CDR2 is FYNNEI. The length of the CDR3 is 14 residues. This specimen comes from a study of blood T cell repertoires in COVID-19. Overall study: Researchers got acute and convalescent COVID-19 samples from the United States, Italy and Spain. In each case, the material was cDNA or gDNA derived from T cells, B-cell-depleted T cells, or PBMCs.

In the original processing: Estimation of nucleated cell counts relied on the amplification of reference gene primers. Assay: immunoSEQ multiplex PCR; the TCRdb copy retains only in-frame clones and omits some. The D gene and trimming were derived from the DNA, and the V and J assignments and clone size from that table. The top ten hold about 5% of the sample, which has about 210,000 clones, around 91% seen once. The sequencing input was peripheral blood. This chain joins TRBV2 and TRBJ2-5, with 10 nucleotides matching TRBD2. The sequence was obtained from a woman aged 40 to 50 with acute or convalescent COVID-19. The CDR3 nucleotides read TGTGCCAGCAGTTCCGGGACTAGCGTAGAGACCCAGTACTTC. Encoded protein: CASSSGTSVETQYF.